This T cell receptor (beta chain) was identified during a study of blood T cell repertoires in COVID-19. Study-level information: Sources were T cells, B-cell-depleted T cells, or PBMCs; the material itself was cDNA or gDNA.

J was trimmed by 4 bases and V by 0 bases; bases with no gene match: 8. The CDR3 covers 16 residues. In germline, CDR1 is SGDLS, CDR2 YYNGEE. In the study's own analysis: Reference gene primer amplification gave nucleated cell count estimates. Repertoires were generated with immunoSEQ multiplex PCR, while TCRdb's copy carries only in-frame clones and drops some. V, J and clone size are taken as reported in that table, and D and trimming were inferred from the DNA itself. Among 150,000 to 180,000 clones listed, 60% to 85% were seen once. The TCR originated in a man older than 75 with acute or convalescent COVID-19. The chain has TRBV9 and TRBJ2-3; 7 bases fit TRBD1. The material sequenced was peripheral blood. The CDR3 DNA reads as TGTGCCAGCAGCGTAGCGGGAAAGGGGGCGGCAGATACGCAGTATTTT. Translating gives CASSVAGKGAADTQYF.